Listed below are T cell receptor beta chains from one sample, sequenced in a study of blood T cell repertoires in COVID-19. Sequencing used immunoSEQ multiplex PCR; TCRdb keeps in-frame clones, though not all of them. The repertoire consists of approximately 210,000 clones, with under 90% occurring once and the leading ten covering approximately 8%. The sample taken for sequencing was peripheral blood. Receptors were obtained from an elderly woman with COVID-19, enrolled during active disease. Each CDR3 is given with its conserved first and last residue. Each record gives: D gene, J gene, V gene, clone size, CDR3 DNA, CDR3 protein. A D gene is named only where the DNA matches it firmly. For some rows the clone size is stated as once, few or many, or as a class when expanded; others skip it.

>-|TRBJ1-2|TRBV19|-
TGTGCCAGTAGTACTACTGCGGGAGGAGGCTACACCTTC
CASSTTAGGGYTF
>-|TRBJ2-5|TRBV5-6|-
TGTGCCAGCACCTCAGACACACTCCAAGAGACCCAGTACTTC
CASTSDTLQETQYF
>-|TRBJ2-7|TRBV5-1|-
TGCGCCAGCAGCTTGTTCGAGGGCGAGCAGTACTTC
CASSLFEGEQYF
>-|TRBJ2-2|TRBV24-1|-
TGTGCCAAAACTAGATCCGGGGAGCTGTTTTTT
CAKTRSGELFF
>-|TRBJ1-2|TRBV7-2|-
TGTGCCAGCAGCTTCGGGGGGCGTCGGGGCTACACCTTC
CASSFGGRRGYTF
>-|TRBJ1-1|TRBV5-1|few
TGCGCCAGCAGCTTGTTTCTTATGAACACTGAAGCTTTCTTT
CASSLFLMNTEAFF
>-|TRBJ1-3|TRBV5-1|-
TGCGCCAGCAGCTTAGGGGCAGGGGCTGGAAACACCATATATTTT
CASSLGAGAGNTIYF
>-|TRBJ2-3|TRBV19|-
TGTGCCAGTAGTATAGTGGCCAGGGATACGCAGTATTTT
CASSIVARDTQYF
>-|TRBJ2-7|TRBV3-1/TRBV3-2|once
TGTGCCAGCAGCCAGGCTTCCTACGAGCAGTACTTC
CASSQASYEQYF
>-|TRBJ2-2|TRBV11-1|few
TGTGCCAGCAGCCGCTCCCTTAGCGGTACCGGGGAGCTGTTTTTT
CASSRSLSGTGELFF
>-|TRBJ2-2|TRBV7-3|-
TGTGCCAGCAGCTTAGGGGGCGGAAACACCGGGGAGCTGTTTTTT
CASSLGGGNTGELFF
>-|TRBJ2-3|TRBV7-3|-
TGTGCCAGCAGCTTGGCGGAGTACACAGATACGCAGTATTTT
CASSLAEYTDTQYF
>-|TRBJ1-2|TRBV5-1|-
TGCGCCAGCAGCCGAGATAGAGAGTACGGCTACACCTTC
CASSRDREYGYTF
>-|TRBJ1-5|TRBV6-5|-
TGTGCCAGCAGCGAGACCCGGCGGTATGGCCAGCATTTT
CASSETRRYGQHF
>-|TRBJ2-2|TRBV6-2/TRBV6-3|-
TGTGCCAGCAGTTACTCCTGGGGAGTCTCCGGGGAGCTGTTTTTT
CASSYSWGVSGELFF
>-|TRBJ2-5|TRBV5-1|-
TGCGCCAGCAGCGGGGGGATACTTGGGGTGGAGCAAGAGACCCAGTACTTC
CASSGGILGVEQETQYF
>TRBD1|TRBJ2-7|TRBV27|-
TGTGCCAGCAGTTTATCTAGAGGACAGGGATACGAGCAGTACTTC
CASSLSRGQGYEQYF
>-|TRBJ2-5|TRBV18|-
TGTGCCAGCTCGACGGACATACAAGAGACCCAGTACTTC
CASSTDIQETQYF
>TRBD2|TRBJ2-2|TRBV3-1/TRBV3-2|-
TGTGCCAGCAGCACCAGGACTAGCGAAAACACCGGGGAGCTGTTTTTT
CASSTRTSENTGELFF
>-|TRBJ1-6|TRBV7-9|-
TGTGCCAGCAGCCCCCTGGACTCCTCACCCCTCCACTTT
CASSPLDSSPLHF
>TRBD1|TRBJ1-1|TRBV6-6|-
TGTGCCAGCAGTTACCCTCCGGGACAGGGAGGAACTTTCTTT
CASSYPPGQGGTFF
>-|TRBJ1-2|TRBV19|-
TGTGCCAGTAGTACGGAGCGGACCGCCTCACGGGGCTACACCTTC
CASSTERTASRGYTF
>-|TRBJ2-5|TRBV5-1|-
TGCGCCAGCAGCTCCCAGGGGCTGGAGGAGACCCAGTACTTC
CASSSQGLEETQYF
>TRBD2|TRBJ2-1|TRBV10-3|-
TGTGCCATCAGTGGACCCCGGACGGGAGGCATAAAGGGGCACAATGAGCAGTTCTTC
CAISGPRTGGIKGHNEQFF
>TRBD2|TRBJ2-7|TRBV3-1/TRBV3-2|-
TGTGCCAGCAGCCAAGGGGGCGGGAGCAGGGAGCAGTACTTC
CASSQGGGSREQYF
>TRBD1|TRBJ2-2|TRBV15|-
TGTGCCACCAGCAGAGATCGGGGACAGGGGACCGGGGAGCTGTTTTTT
CATSRDRGQGTGELFF
>TRBD1|TRBJ1-1|TRBV7-9|-
TGTGCCAGCAGCCATCCGGGACAGGGGGCTTTTGAAGCTTTCTTT
CASSHPGQGAFEAFF
>-|TRBJ2-5|TRBV19|once
TGTGCCAGTAGTGGGACCGGGAGCCAACAGACCCAGTACTTC
CASSGTGSQQTQYF
>-|TRBJ2-1|TRBV9|-
TGTGCCAGCAGCGTAGCTCTCGTCAATGAGCAGTTCTTC
CASSVALVNEQFF
>TRBD1|TRBJ1-1|TRBV20-1|once
TGCAGTGCTAGGGACAGGAAAGCTTTCTTT
CSARDRKAFF
>-|TRBJ1-5|TRBV4-1|-
TGCGCCAGCAGCCAAGACTACAGGGTACATCAGCCCCAGCATTTT
CASSQDYRVHQPQHF
>-|TRBJ1-4|TRBV3-1/TRBV3-2|-
TGTGCCAGCAGCCAAAGCCGGTGGGGGGGTGCCGATGAAAAACTGTTTTTT
CASSQSRWGGADEKLFF
>-|TRBJ2-3|TRBV18|few
TGTGCCAGCTCACCAGTTGGCTCCACAGATACGCAGTATTTT
CASSPVGSTDTQYF
>TRBD2|TRBJ2-7|TRBV10-3|-
TGTGCCATCAGTGAATGGGGAGGGTCGGCGAGCTACGAGCAGTACTTC
CAISEWGGSASYEQYF
>-|TRBJ1-2|TRBV5-6|once
TGTGCCAGCAGCTTGGACCAGAACTATGGCTACACCTTC
CASSLDQNYGYTF
>TRBD1|TRBJ1-1|TRBV6-6|once
TGTGCCAGCAGTGGGACAGTGAACACTGAAGCTTTCTTT
CASSGTVNTEAFF
>-|TRBJ2-1|TRBV18|-
TGTGCCAGCTCACCAGCGGGTTCAGGAGGGCTAACCTACAATGAGCAGTTCTTC
CASSPAGSGGLTYNEQFF
>TRBD2|TRBJ2-7|TRBV5-4|-
TGTGCCAGCAGAAGCGGGGGGGAGCCCTACGAGCAGTACTTC
CASRSGGEPYEQYF
>TRBD1|TRBJ1-2|TRBV28|-
TGTGCCAGCAGTTTAACGGGACAGGGAGTCCATGGCTACACCTTC
CASSLTGQGVHGYTF
>-|TRBJ2-3|TRBV5-1|-
TGCGCCAGCAGCTTGGGAACTAGAGTAGATACGCAGTATTTT
CASSLGTRVDTQYF
>-|TRBJ1-5|TRBV12-3/TRBV12-4|-
TGTGCCAGCAGCCTAGACGGGGGACCCCAGCATTTT
CASSLDGGPQHF
>TRBD1|TRBJ1-2|TRBV19|-
TGTGCCCGAAGGACAGGGAAAAAACCTCGTAGCACCTTC
CARRTGKKPRSTF
>TRBD1|TRBJ1-2|TRBV3-1/TRBV3-2|once
TGTGCCAGCAGCCAAGAGGGGGTGGGACAGCTCTATGGCTACACCTTC
CASSQEGVGQLYGYTF
>-|TRBJ1-1|TRBV28|-
TGTGCCAGCAGTCCCGCCGGACGGGGGATCAACACTGAAGCTTTCTTT
CASSPAGRGINTEAFF
>-|TRBJ2-5|TRBV5-1|-
TGCGCCAGCAGCTTGGCCTTCGCAGGAAGTCAAGAGACCCAGTACTTC
CASSLAFAGSQETQYF
>TRBD1|TRBJ1-6|TRBV4-1|few
TGCGCCAGCAGCCAGGACGGGACAGGGTTTTCACCCCTCCACTTT
CASSQDGTGFSPLHF
>TRBD1|TRBJ2-2|TRBV5-4|-
TGTGCCAGCAGCCGACAGGGGGGGACCGGGGAGCTGTTTTTT
CASSRQGGTGELFF
>TRBD1|TRBJ2-5|TRBV2|-
TGTGCCAGCAGTGACAGGTGGGGGACAGGGGATTGGGAGACCCAGTACTTC
CASSDRWGTGDWETQYF
>TRBD2|TRBJ2-7|TRBV5-1|-
TGCGCCAGCAGCCTCCGGACCGGGACTAGCGCCTACGAGCAGTACTTC
CASSLRTGTSAYEQYF
>-|TRBJ1-2|TRBV5-8|-
TGTGCCAGCAGCCCCCGGACAGTTAACTATGGCTACACCTTC
CASSPRTVNYGYTF
>-|TRBJ2-4|TRBV11-2|-
TGTGCGGGGACACCTCTAGCCAAAAACATTCAGTACTTC
CAGTPLAKNIQYF
>-|TRBJ2-1|TRBV11-3|-
TGTGCCAGCAGCAGAGGGAGTCGGGGAGGTGAGCAGTTCTTC
CASSRGSRGGEQFF
>TRBD1|TRBJ2-2|TRBV18|-
TGTGCCAGCTCACCCAAAACAGGGGGCACCGGGGAGCTGTTTTTT
CASSPKTGGTGELFF